This entry lists 25 T cell receptor beta chains sequenced from one sample in a study of patients and donors after allogeneic stem cell transplantation. In TCRdb, the RT-PCR reads were re-called with MiXCR into one record per CDR3 protein. The table has about 110,000 distinct CDR3 sequences, approximately 40% seen once. Source material: blood, either unsorted or a sorted T cell fraction (not recorded which). These receptors came from a human donor who was either an allogeneic HSCT recipient or a stem cell or donor lymphocyte infusion donor (not recorded which). It is not recorded whose cells these are; they may come from a transplant donor.

This clonotype appeared a few times. V usage is TRBV12-3 or TRBV12-4 and J usage is TRBJ2-1; D gene ambiguous. Trimming left V 5 bases short and J 2 bases short, with 13 bases between. CDR3 size: 15 residues. The CDR3, as DNA: TGTGCCAGCAGTCGCCCCCCGGACCCCTACAATGAGCAGTTCTTC. It translates to CASSRPPDPYNEQFF.

The J gene is TRBJ2-3, the V gene TRBV28, with D possibly matching TRBD1 (6 bases). V dropped 6 bases and J dropped 4 bases, with 11 bases sitting between them. This CDR3 has 13 residues. Germline assignment: CDR1 MDHEN and CDR2 SYDVKM. CDR3 sequence: CASSRGRADTQYF. CDR3 sequence (DNA): TGTGCCAGCAGCAGGGGAAGGGCAGATACGCAGTATTTT.

The chain carries TRBV12-3 or TRBV12-4 and TRBJ2-3; possibly TRBD1 or TRBD2 for D (6 bases each). CDR3 length: 12 amino acids. V was clipped by 7 bases and J by 7 bases, with 12 bases between them. The CDR3 sequence is CASTQGGNTQYF. DNA for the CDR3: TGTGCCAGCACACAAGGGGGGAATACGCAGTATTTT.

The chain employs TRBV20-1 and TRBJ2-7; perhaps TRBD2 as D (6 bases). The CDR3 loop spans 12 amino acids. V lost 6 bases and J 6 bases, leaving 15 bases between the germline ends. In germline, CDR1 is DFQATT, CDR2 SNEGSKA (reference sequence). The CDR3 DNA follows: TGCAGTGCGCGGGACCGCTGGTCCGAGCAGTACTTC. It is translated as CSARDRWSEQYF.

Only a few counts were recorded for this clonotype. The chain employs TRBV12-3 or TRBV12-4 and TRBJ2-1; tentatively, D is TRBD2 (6 bases). This CDR3 region has 15 residues. V shed 5 bases and J shed 6 bases, with 17 bases lying between them. CDR3 sequence: CASSPYRDFINEQFF. CDR3 DNA sequence: TGTGCCAGCAGTCCCTACCGGGACTTCATCAATGAGCAGTTCTTC.

The sample holds one count of this clonotype. V gene TRBV2 combines with J gene TRBJ1-5; TRBD1 matches 8 bases. Trimming cost V 7 bases and J 3 bases; bases outside gene matches: 5. CDR1 and CDR2 from the germline V gene are SNHLY and FYNNEI. The CDR3 sequence is 14 residues long. The CDR3 loop reads CASTKTGVNQPQHF. CDR3 nucleotides: TGTGCCAGCACCAAGACAGGGGTCAATCAGCCCCAGCATTTT.

The rearrangement joins TRBV27 to TRBJ2-1; D gene uncertain. The CDR3 extends over 15 amino acids. CDR1 is MNHEY, CDR2 SMNVEV, per germline (reference sequence). With 2 bases removed from V and 6 bases from J, the gap between germline ends came to 14 bases. The CDR3 region has the DNA TGTGCCAGCAGTTTAGGTGGGCTACTGAGCAATGAGCAGTTCTTC. This codes for CASSLGGLLSNEQFF.

In its sample, this clonotype was seen a few times. The V gene is TRBV4-3, the J gene TRBJ1-2; D is unclear. The germline V gene has CDR1 LGHNA and CDR2 YSLEER. V gave up 0 bases and J gave up 7 bases, with 9 bases separating them. The CDR3 spans 13 residues. For the CDR3, the DNA is TGCGCCAGCAGCCAAGAATCGGGCCGTGGCTACACCTTC. It translates to CASSQESGRGYTF.

This rearrangement joins TRBV28 to TRBJ2-5; D is ambiguous. This CDR3 is 15 amino acids long. Trimming left V 2 bases short and J 3 bases short, with 13 bases between. Germline V CDR1 and CDR2: MDHEN, SYDVKM. The CDR3 protein is CASSLSGIGEETQYF. In DNA, the CDR3 is TGTGCCAGCAGTTTAAGTGGGATTGGAGAAGAGACCCAGTACTTC.

The genes are TRBV5-1 and TRBJ1-1; the D gene is possibly TRBD1 (5 bases). The CDR3 length is 15 residues. The V gene lost 0 bases and the J gene lost 4 bases, with 13 bases spanning the gap. Per germline, CDR1 SGHRS and CDR2 YFSETQ. The CDR3 loop reads CASSLGGTALTEAFF. The CDR3 coding sequence is TGCGCCAGCAGCTTGGGGGGGACCGCCCTCACTGAAGCTTTCTTT.

In this sample, this clonotype turned up a few times. The chain combines TRBV12-3 or TRBV12-4 with TRBJ1-2; no reliable D call. With 5 bases removed from V and 4 bases from J, the gap between germline ends came to 17 bases. The CDR3 totals 15 residues. Here the CDR3 reads CASSPGPLRIYGYTF. The CDR3 DNA reads as TGTGCCAGCAGTCCAGGTCCCCTAAGAATCTATGGCTACACCTTC.

This clonotype was observed a few times. The chain combines TRBV12-3 or TRBV12-4 with TRBJ1-1, with D unresolved. The length of the CDR3 is 13 residues. V lost 6 bases to trimming and J lost 1 base, with 9 bases between them. CDR3 sequence reads: CASRKTQNTEAFF. The CDR3 nucleotides are TGTGCCAGCAGGAAGACTCAGAACACTGAAGCTTTCTTT.

This CDR3 is CSAGRGEVDTQYF. In DNA, the CDR3 is TGCAGCGCCGGTAGGGGGGAAGTAGATACGCAGTATTTT. This sequence joins TRBV29-1 and TRBJ2-3; D tentatively reads TRBD1 or TRBD2 (6 bases each). The CDR3 is 13 residues long. The germline V and J ends were trimmed by 7 bases and 5 bases, with 16 bases remaining between them. Germline CDR1 reads SQVTM; CDR2 reads ANQGSEA.

The CDR3 sequence is CSARDLGDTQYF. The CDR3, as DNA: TGCAGTGCTAGAGATCTTGGAGATACGCAGTATTTT. The chain carries TRBV20-1 and TRBJ2-3; D remains unclear. V was cut by 0 bases and J by 5 bases, with 6 bases left in between. This CDR3 is built from 12 residues. Germline values: CDR1 DFQATT, CDR2 SNEGSKA (reference sequence).

The rearrangement joins TRBV29-1 to TRBJ1-2; perhaps TRBD1 as D (6 bases). Germline loops: CDR1 SQVTM, CDR2 ANQGSEA. CDR3 length: 14 amino acids. V was trimmed by 3 bases and J by 3 bases, leaving 14 bases between them. The CDR3 DNA sequence: TGCAGCGTTGAGGGGCAGGGGCGGTACTATGGCTACACCTTC. This codes for CSVEGQGRYYGYTF.

Here the CDR3 reads CASSPADRITKGEQFF. CDR3 bases: TGTGCCAGCAGCCCAGCCGACAGGATAACCAAGGGTGAGCAGTTCTTC. The genes are TRBV28 and TRBJ2-1, with a tentative D call TRBD1 (6 bases). Germline lookup yields CDR1 MDHEN and CDR2 SYDVKM. This CDR3 comprises 16 residues. V was pared by 6 bases and J by 9 bases, with 24 bases between.

This chain links TRBV20-1 with TRBJ2-2; 7 bases line up with TRBD1. Germline CDR1 and CDR2: DFQATT and SNEGSKA (reference sequence). This CDR3 is 11 amino acids long. V shed 6 bases, J shed 7 bases, and the junction held 2 bases outside the gene matches. The CDR3 nucleotides are TGCAGTGCCACAGGGGTCGGGGAGCTGTTTTTT. The encoded protein is CSATGVGELFF.

This clonotype was detected a few times. This rearrangement joins TRBV20-1 to TRBJ1-5; D uncertain. This CDR3 spans 13 amino acids. V dropped 1 base and J dropped 5 bases, with 9 bases sitting between them. The germline CDR1 and CDR2 sequences are DFQATT and SNEGSKA (reference sequence). CDR3 DNA sequence: TGCAGTGCTAGAGTTGGTGGTTATCAGCCCCAGCATTTT. It is translated as CSARVGGYQPQHF.

This clonotype was counted between two and nine times. The chain has TRBV7-9 and TRBJ2-7, with D possibly TRBD1 on 5 matching bases. The germline gives CDR1 SEHNR, CDR2 FQNEAQ (reference sequence). Deletions cut 5 bases from V and 2 bases from J, with 10 bases between. This CDR3 is built from 13 residues. This CDR3 is CASSKGLPYEQYF. CDR3 nucleotides: TGTGCCAGCAGCAAGGGGCTACCCTACGAGCAGTACTTC.

The chain employs TRBV12-3 or TRBV12-4 and TRBJ1-3; no reliable D call. V lost 6 bases and J lost 0, with 12 bases in between. The CDR3 is made up of 15 amino acids. The CDR3 reads CASSYTTDSGNTIYF. In DNA form, the CDR3 reads TGTGCCAGCAGCTACACCACAGACTCTGGAAACACCATATATTTT.

The chain carries TRBV10-3 and TRBJ2-1; no reliable D call. The germline V gene encodes CDR1 ENHRY and CDR2 SYGVKD. The CDR3 totals 13 residues. Trimming cost V 2 bases and J 9 bases, with 11 bases left between them. CDR3 residues: CAISETGPGEQFF. CDR3 nucleotides: TGTGCCATCAGTGAGACCGGGCCGGGTGAGCAGTTCTTC.

The chain combines TRBV6-5 with TRBJ2-7; 9 bases match TRBD1. CDR1 MNHEY and CDR2 SVGAGI come from the germline V gene. The CDR3 runs to 14 residues. V trimming: 5 bases; J trimming: 4 bases; junction bases outside the gene matches: 6. CDR3 nucleotide sequence: TGTGCCAGCAGTCGCTCCGGGACAGGGTACGAGCAGTACTTC. The encoded protein is CASSRSGTGYEQYF.

V and J are TRBV27 and TRBJ1-2; 7 nucleotides agree with TRBD1. Losses at the gene ends were 8 bases for V and 5 bases for J; bases not matched to a gene: 17. CDR1 and CDR2 (germline): MNHEY, SMNVEV (reference sequence). This CDR3 spans 16 amino acids. The DNA for the CDR3 is TGTGCCAGCCGAATAAAACAGGGGAGAGGTTCGTATGGCTACACCTTC. This translates into CASRIKQGRGSYGYTF.

This clonotype was observed a few times. The chain uses TRBV28 and TRBJ2-3; D is possibly TRBD2 (6 bases). This CDR3 is 18 amino acids long. Trimming stripped 2 bases from V and 2 bases from J, with 20 bases between. Germline values: CDR1 MDHEN, CDR2 SYDVKM. The chain's CDR3 is CASSLPLTSPFPTDTQYF. The CDR3 nucleotides read TGTGCCAGCAGTTTACCGCTGACTAGTCCCTTTCCCACAGATACGCAGTATTTT.

The chain uses TRBV6-5 and TRBJ2-1; maybe TRBD2 (6 bases). CDR1 and CDR2 from the germline V gene are MNHEY and SVGAGI. This CDR3 region has 15 residues. Trimming removed 4 bases at V and 7 bases at J, with 17 bases between. The CDR3 reads CASSSTSIGTNEQFF. CDR3 sequence (DNA): TGTGCCAGCAGTTCAACTAGCATTGGTACGAATGAGCAGTTCTTC.